Here is one T cell receptor beta chain with its context. Its matching antigen is unknown. This specimen belongs to a study of T-cell memory formation after mild COVID-19. Study findings and constraints: Contracting clones localized mainly to CM and EM when CD4+ and mainly to EMRA when CD8+.

Trimming removed 2 bases at V and 3 bases at J, with 14 bases between. This CDR3 region has 15 residues. Germline loops: CDR1 MNHEY, CDR2 SMNVEV (reference sequence). MiXCR, applied by TCRdb to the 5' RACE reads, yields one record per CDR3 protein. The sample includes 300,000 to 400,000 distinct CDR3 sequences, about 15% of them seen just once. The chain uses TRBV27 and TRBJ2-7, with TRBD1 as a possible D gene (6 bases). The receptor was derived from a young man who had mild COVID-19 (a few samples of this study predate the infection). Cell type and time point are not known. Sequencing input: PBMCs or a T cell subset sorted from them (not recorded which). In nucleotides, the CDR3 is TGTGCCAGCAGTTTAGGTCAGGGGCAATACTACGAGCAGTACGTC. It specifies CASSLGQGQYYEQYV.